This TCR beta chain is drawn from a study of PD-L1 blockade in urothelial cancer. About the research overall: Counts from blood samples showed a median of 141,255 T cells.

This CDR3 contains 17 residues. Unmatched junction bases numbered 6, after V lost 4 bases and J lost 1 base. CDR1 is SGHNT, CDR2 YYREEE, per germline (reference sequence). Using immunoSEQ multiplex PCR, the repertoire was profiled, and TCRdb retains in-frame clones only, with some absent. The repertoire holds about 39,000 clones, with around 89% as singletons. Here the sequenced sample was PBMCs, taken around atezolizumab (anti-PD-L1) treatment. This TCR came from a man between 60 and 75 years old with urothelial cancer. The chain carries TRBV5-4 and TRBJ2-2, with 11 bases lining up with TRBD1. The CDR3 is CASSPPGQGGNTGELFF. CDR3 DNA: TGTGCCAGCAGCCCACCGGGACAGGGGGGGAACACCGGGGAGCTGTTTTTT.